The present TCR beta chain was sequenced within a study of cytomegalovirus exposure and HLA in healthy donors (dated by TCRdb to 2017 to 2019). Looking at the study overall: According to an earlier analysis of around 600 of the donors, about 170 million T cells yielded over 90 million unique TCR beta sequences and approximately 300 Gb of sequence data. Among the 398 genotyped donors, 81% belonged to the genetic ancestry cluster associated with self-reported Caucasian donors. HLA typing covered class I and class II loci at four-digit resolution. The study used immunosequencing to profile the T cell repertoires of 666 subjects and linked those repertoires to cytomegalovirus serostatus. The study aimed to test whether signatures of past pathogen exposure could be identified by cataloging public T cell receptors. High-throughput TCR immunosequencing, statistical association of individual TCRs with disease status, and machine learning were combined to predict cytomegalovirus infection status. Roughly 300 gigabases of sequencing data and 75 million to 85 million unique TCR sequences made up an early release that covered several hundred HLA-typed donors. Donor age, sex, ethnicity and CMV serostatus were compiled together with the repertoire data. About five DR-DQ haplotypes were treated as single units for association and clustering because of strong linkage in the cohort. Typing coverage varied by locus: roughly 629-630 donors for A, B, C, DRB1 and DQB1; around 560 for DQA1; some 610 for DPA1; around 490 for DPB1. In addition to the first cohort of roughly 700 subjects, a separate validation cohort of 120 different subjects was used. In a later analysis, previously published TCR beta repertoires from hundreds of donors were re-analyzed and high-resolution HLA genotyping was added so that TCR occurrence patterns could be studied. Among some 410 genotyped donors of the cohort, an average of around 240,000 unique TCR beta nucleotide sequences were sequenced per donor, about a sixth of them non-productive. To decide whether each TCR beta V gene segment behaved as functional or pseudogenic, an earlier analysis of 587 of the donors relied on high-throughput TCR beta sequencing. A later genetic analysis took genome-wide SNP genotypes for about three fifths of the 666 donors and used that subset as a discovery cohort. The later analysis used no new phenotypic data to find candidate immune exposures, relying instead on TCR beta sequences and their occurrence across donors. Every discovery cohort repertoire had been produced on one sequencing platform. Here is what the overall study found, with its caveats: In a later analysis, several top co-occurrence clusters were reported to appear linked to parvovirus B19, influenza, CMV and Epstein-Barr virus. In this cohort, only TCR beta chains were sequenced, and detectable features were limited by the absence of alpha or paired-chain data. A group of highly shared sequence variants was considered likely to be a technical artifact of the sequencing pipeline. In a later analysis, the rate of TCR association differed among HLA loci, with DRB1 alleles having the most associated TCRs and HLA-C alleles having the fewest. Most TCR sequences were observed very rarely across donors, whereas some public TCRs were present in many individuals. Three of the identified cytomegalovirus-associated TCR beta chains were confirmed in vitro to be specific for cytomegalovirus antigens. Because the 87-base-pair reads could not distinguish some IMGT-functional V segments, including TRBV6-2 and TRBV6-3, those segments were excluded. Because counts were too low, about 18 rarely observed V segments, including chromosome 9 orphons, were excluded from the earlier analysis of 587 of the donors. It was suggested by the authors that the approach could potentially be generalized to other disease states and immunological phenotypes. A further reported finding was that TCR beta sequences accurately predicted the HLA-A and HLA-B alleles for most subjects in the first cohort. V-gene and J-gene trimming of TCR beta chains was associated with a missense DCLRE1C variant in a later genetic analysis, and the association was replicated in an independent cohort. Correlated functional status among segregating V segments might reflect linkage disequilibrium, but an unknown experimental factor could not be ruled out. In a later analysis, HLA-associated TCR beta chains showed more clonal expansion and lower generation probabilities than non-associated chains that were equally common. Specific HLA alleles were associated with 16,951 TCR beta sequences at a false discovery rate of 0.05 in a later analysis. For the cohort, immune exposure information was limited to CMV serostatus. Cytomegalovirus status was reported to be diagnosed by the classifier with high specificity and sensitivity in both the original and validation cohorts. The presence/absence analyses assumed that sequencing depth was roughly uniform across donors, and that assumption may not be true. Because some donors lacked HLA typing at each locus, the association tests relied only on the typed subset. In an earlier analysis of fewer than 700 of the donors, most TCR beta V segments appeared in productive rearrangements about 90% or about 30% of the time, broadly matching IMGT annotations. In a later analysis, most CMV-associated TCR beta chains were found to appear HLA-restricted, with HLA associations seemingly driven largely by CMV exposure. In the study, some 160 TCR beta chains were listed as associated with cytomegalovirus. A later genetic analysis reported fewer N-insertions in productive TCRs among donors in an Asian-associated ancestry cluster than the roughly 690-donor mean. When HLA alleles, especially DR and DQ, strongly co-occurred, TCR associations were difficult to assign to individual alleles.

Turning to this clone: Its antigen has not been determined. The sample holds no much larger clone one base away, and base qualities are not on file.

In total, roughly 710 healthy bone marrow donors made up the cohort. All cohort members were sampled while nominally healthy, although unrecorded immune exposures were likely present. The donor was CMV seropositive and belonged to the group of around 300 seropositive cohort members. Every donor gave a peripheral blood sample, and the peripheral blood mononuclear cells from that sample were used for TCR beta sequencing. The Qiagen DNeasy Blood Extraction Kit was used to extract genomic DNA from the blood cell samples. The CDR3 measures 14 amino acids from cysteine to phenylalanine. Only the CDR3 DNA is retained, 42 bases long and in frame from the first base. For CDR1 and CDR2, the germline V gene lists MGHRA and YSYEKL. V is shortened by 0 bases, J by 4 bases, and the region joining them spans 10 bases. Library construction relied on the immunoSEQ multiplex PCR assay. A mixture of 60 forward primers for TCR Vbeta segments and 13 reverse primers for TCR Jbeta segments was used in the multiplex PCR. A multiplex PCR assay on genomic DNA amplified the CDR3 region of rearranged TCR beta genes. The amplified TCR beta libraries were sequenced on the Illumina HiSeq System as 87-base-pair reads. On the authors' methods: In a later analysis, tens of millions of unique TCR beta chains were counted across the 650 to 700 repertoires, and around 11 million of these chains were shared by at least two donors. A nearest-neighbor algorithm error-corrected the raw reads and collapsed the reads into unique sequences, merging closely related sequences to remove PCR and sequencing errors. To assign V, D and J gene segments, CDR3 sequences were aligned to IMGT reference sequences. For a sequence to be retained, a match of at least six nucleotides to both a V gene segment and a J gene segment was required. Rearrangements were called productive when the CDR3 lacked stop codons and stayed in frame with V and J; all others were non-productive. Following IMGT convention, CDR3 was defined as the stretch from the second conserved V-encoded cysteine up to the conserved J-encoded phenylalanine. The earlier analysis of about 610 of the donors excluded sequences that lacked an unambiguous match to a single V gene segment. An earlier analysis of 550 to 650 of the donors classified V segments as functional when productive rearrangements were above 56.7% and as segregating when the standard deviation between donors was above 5%. To diagnose cytomegalovirus status from the catalog of TCR beta chain sequences, a statistical classification framework was built. A later analysis assigned V and J genes by comparing TCR nucleotide sequences with IMGT/GENE-DB human TR gene sequences. Using the TCRdist pipeline, a later analysis assigned CDR3 sequences along with most-parsimonious VDJ recombination scenarios. A later analysis defined each TCR beta chain by its CDR3 amino acid sequence plus V-gene family, and excluded reads lacking a unique V-gene family. To address suspected cross-contamination and a sequencing artifact, a later analysis removed roughly 640 highly shared, low-generation-probability nucleotide sequences. A later analysis calculated a clonal expansion index for each public chain from normalized within-repertoire ranks of inferred template counts. In a later analysis, generation probabilities were computed using a VDJ recombination model fitted to out-of-frame rearrangements, and the results were checked against IGoR. In a later analysis, TCR-TCR, TCR-HLA and TCR-CMV co-occurrence was scored with hypergeometric tests, and a repertoire-size bias correction was applied to TCR pairs. A later analysis estimated false discovery rates by permuting HLA or CMV assignments 20 times. A later analysis grouped co-occurring TCRs with DBSCAN, adding TCRdist sequence similarity when clustering within HLA-allele-positive subsets. Repertoires with fewer than 30,000 or more than 120,000 public chains were left out of co-occurrence clustering, as were a handful of repertoires with anomalous nucleotide sharing. TCRdb carries this immuneACCESS record with in-frame sequences only. Its versions omit some clonotypes, under half of them owing to an unresolved V gene in the studies checked, with the rest unexplained. V and J calls and clone size are as listed in that table; D and trimming were resolved from the DNA. This sample holds under 150,000 clones; about four fifths were observed only once. The ten top clones hold around 4.5% of the sample.

The TCR originated in a man younger than 40 in good health and CMV-seropositive. Sequenced sample: PBMCs. The rearrangement combines TRBV4-1 with TRBJ2-7; possibly the D gene is TRBD2, per 6 matching bases. The CDR3: CASSQDEEGYEQYF. The DNA reads TGCGCCAGCAGCCAAGATGAGGAGGGGTACGAGCAGTACTTC.